The clone carrying this T cell receptor (beta chain) has a handful of counts. What it binds is not known. TCRdb recomputed calls from the RACE reads with MiXCR, one row per CDR3 protein. The sample shows roughly 380,000 distinct CDR3 sequences, about 4.8% of them seen only once. CDR1 and CDR2 from the germline V gene are MNHEY and SVGAGI. The CDR3 totals 13 residues. V gave up 6 bases and J gave up 8 bases; unmatched junction bases: 9. As for time point: patch test 1, 2 weeks after DPC sensitization. Treatment reported: therapeutic diphenylcyclopropenone sensitization with weekly scalp DPC. The data belong to a study of human T cells and chemical hapten exposure. As for the study in general: An area of 2 cm by more than 1.5 cm on upper inner arm skin received 2% DPC for sensitization. Upper-back patch tests with 0.01% DPC were read at 6 days. Small differences in pooled library volume mainly drove the variation in TCR yields per sample. Study-wide results and caveats: TCRs exceeding a frequency of 1 in 1000 stayed unchanged under DPC sensitization.

V usage is TRBV6-5 and J usage is TRBJ1-2; 7 bases agree with TRBD1. Sample: whole blood, taken in connection with sensitization to the hapten diphenylcyclopropenone (DPC). The sequence came from a woman in her fifties or sixties with alopecia areata. Some clones in this sample may be carry-over from other donors' samples. CDR3 DNA: TGTGCCAGCAGAAACGACAGGGCCAGAGGCTACACCTTC. Residues: CASRNDRARGYTF.